The rows below give T cell receptor beta chains drawn from one sample of a study of T cell responses to AZD1222 COVID-19 vaccine. The method was immunoSEQ multiplex PCR; TCRdb's version includes in-frame clones alone and lacks a portion of them. Found here are approximately 65,000 clones, roughly 80% of them singletons; the top ten hold over 12%. The sample consisted of peripheral blood, taken on day 0 of AZD1222 vaccination. These receptors originate from an adult in good health. Both conserved end residues are part of each CDR3. The order of the fields is J gene, clone size, D gene, V gene, CDR3 DNA, CDR3 protein. A D gene is named only where the DNA matches it firmly. Not every row has a clone size; where given, it reads once, few, many or a size class.

>TRBJ1-2|-|-|TRBV7-9
TGTGCCAGCAGCTGGATGACTGAGTATGGCTACACCTTC
CASSWMTEYGYTF
>TRBJ2-1|-|-|TRBV28
TGTGCCAGCAGTCCCGGACAGTACTCCTACAATGAGCAGTTCTTC
CASSPGQYSYNEQFF
>TRBJ1-2|-|-|TRBV20-1
TGCAGTGCTCACGACGACTATGGCTACACCTTC
CSAHDDYGYTF
>TRBJ2-2|-|-|TRBV18
TGTGCCAGCTCACCACAGACAGACACCGGGGAGCTGTTTTTT
CASSPQTDTGELFF
>TRBJ2-1|-|TRBD1|TRBV7-2
TGTGCCAGCAGCATGGGACAGGCTGTTGAGCAGTTCTTC
CASSMGQAVEQFF
>TRBJ2-7|-|-|TRBV6-4
TGTGCCAGCAGCGTTGTTGGCTACGAGCAGTACTTC
CASSVVGYEQYF
>TRBJ2-3|-|-|TRBV7-3
TGTGCCAGCAGCTTATCGGGGATCTCAGATACGCAGTATTTT
CASSLSGISDTQYF
>TRBJ2-7|-|-|TRBV30
TGTGCCTGTGGTCCGGAACTCGACGAGCAGTACTTC
CACGPELDEQYF
>TRBJ2-1|-|-|TRBV5-8
TGTGCCAGCAGCTTTGAAGTCTCCTCCTACAATGAGCAGTTCTTC
CASSFEVSSYNEQFF
>TRBJ2-3|few|-|TRBV7-9
TGTGCCAGCAGCTTAGCGTTGAGCACAGATACGCAGTATTTT
CASSLALSTDTQYF
>TRBJ1-1|-|TRBD1|TRBV9
TGTGCCAGCAGCCTCCAGGGGGGGGACACTGAAGCTTTCTTT
CASSLQGGDTEAFF